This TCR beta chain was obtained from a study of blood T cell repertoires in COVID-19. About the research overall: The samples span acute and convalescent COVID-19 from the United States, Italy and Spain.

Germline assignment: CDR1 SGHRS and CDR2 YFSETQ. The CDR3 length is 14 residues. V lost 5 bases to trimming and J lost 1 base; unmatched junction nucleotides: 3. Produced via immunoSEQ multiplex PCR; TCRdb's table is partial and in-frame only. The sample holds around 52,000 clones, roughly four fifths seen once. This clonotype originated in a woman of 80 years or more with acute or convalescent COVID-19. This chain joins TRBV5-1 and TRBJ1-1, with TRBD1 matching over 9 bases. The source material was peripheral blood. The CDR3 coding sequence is TGCGCCAGCAGACCGGGACAGGGGAACACTGAAGCTTTCTTT. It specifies CASRPGQGNTEAFF.